One and the same sample provided the 11 T cell receptor beta chains below, sequenced in a study of cytomegalovirus exposure and HLA in healthy donors. PCR primers comprised 60 Vbeta and 13 Jbeta primers. TCRdb's copy holds only in-frame clones and misses some; the assay was immunoSEQ multiplex PCR. Of over 150,000 clones listed, over 75% were seen once; the top ten hold about 4.6%. The sequenced material came from PBMCs. These receptors were collected from a man aged 40-49 years in good health and CMV-seronegative.

The genes are TRBV30 and TRBJ2-1; D not certain. The germline V and J ends were trimmed by 0 bases and 12 bases, with 9 bases remaining between them. The CDR3 spans 11 residues. Germline loops: CDR1 GTSNPN, CDR2 SVGIG (reference sequence). CDR3 loop: CAWSVMVGQFF. Written as DNA, the CDR3 is TGTGCCTGGAGTGTAATGGTCGGGCAGTTCTTC.

The V and J genes are TRBV7-3 and TRBJ2-5; 9 bases are shared with TRBD1. Germline V gene sequence: CDR1 SGHTA, CDR2 FQGTGA. This CDR3 comprises 14 residues. V dropped 5 bases and J dropped 5; count of bases not matched to a gene: 6. The CDR3, as DNA: TGTGCCAGCAGCGCGGGGACAGGGTTGGAGACCCAGTACTTC. Protein sequence: CASSAGTGLETQYF. The full variable domain, completed using reference TRBV7-3 and TRBJ2-5, is GAGVSQTPSNKVTEKGKYVELRCDPISGHTALYWYRQSLGQGPEFLIYFQGTGAADDSGLPNDRFFAVRPEGSVSTLKIQRTERGDSAVYLCASSAGTGLETQYFGPGTRLLVL.

V and J are TRBV29-1 and TRBJ2-7; TRBD1 matches at 11 bases. Unmatched junction bases numbered 6, after V lost 1 base and J lost 1 base. The CDR3 totals 16 residues. The germline V gene encodes CDR1 SQVTM and CDR2 ANQGSEA. The CDR3 loop reads CSVEGVGTGGSYEQYF. The CDR3 DNA is TGCAGCGTTGAAGGGGTCGGGACAGGGGGGTCCTACGAGCAGTACTTC.

J is TRBJ1-3 and V is TRBV4-1; D is unresolved. Germline values: CDR1 MGHRA, CDR2 YSYEKL. This CDR3 region has 18 residues. V was pared by 0 bases and J by 0 bases, with 15 bases between. CDR3 loop: CASSQEYPLRLSGNTIYF. The CDR3 DNA reads TGCGCCAGCAGCCAAGAATACCCACTCCGACTCTCTGGAAACACCATATATTTT.

This clone is a singleton in its sample. This sequence joins TRBV5-1 and TRBJ1-5, with TRBD1 as a possible D gene (5 bases). Trimming stripped 1 base from V and 2 bases from J, with 13 bases between. CDR3 length: 16 residues. Germline V lookup: CDR1 SGHRS, CDR2 YFSETQ. CDR3 DNA: TGCGCCAGCAGCTTGAGTGATAGCAGGGGCAATCAGCCCCAGCATTTT. Its protein product is CASSLSDSRGNQPQHF.

J is TRBJ2-7 and V is TRBV11-2, with D uncertain. The CDR3 spans 12 residues. Trimming pared 1 base from V and 4 bases from J, leaving 5 bases between. Per germline, CDR1 SGHAT and CDR2 FQNNGV. This CDR3 reads CASSLAEYEQYF. DNA for the CDR3: TGTGCCAGCAGCTTAGCTGAGTACGAGCAGTACTTC.

The chain links TRBV10-2 to TRBJ1-5; D is undetermined. This CDR3 comprises 13 residues. Germline CDR1 is WSHSY and CDR2 is SAAADI. V gave up 2 bases and J gave up 2 bases, with 4 bases separating them. The DNA of the CDR3 is TGCGCCAGCAGTGAGACAGGCAATCAGCCCCAGCATTTT. Protein sequence: CASSETGNQPQHF.

This clone has a handful of counts. This chain uses TRBV27 with TRBJ2-1, with D unclear. The CDR3 totals 15 residues. The V gene's germline CDR1 is MNHEY and CDR2 SMNVEV (reference sequence). Trimming shortened V by 0 bases and J by 9 bases, and 15 bases separated the two germline ends. CDR3: CASSLSSGWPGEQFF. The CDR3 bases are TGTGCCAGCAGTTTATCGTCTGGATGGCCGGGTGAGCAGTTCTTC.

V usage is TRBV6-5 and J usage is TRBJ2-5; D is possibly TRBD1 (6 bases). Trimming stripped 4 bases from V and 5 bases from J, with 14 bases between. Germline assignment: CDR1 MNHEY and CDR2 SVGAGI. This CDR3 has 14 amino acids. The CDR3 here is CASSWGRGGETQYF. CDR3 bases: TGTGCCAGCAGTTGGGGCAGGGGCGGGGAGACCCAGTACTTC.

V gene TRBV14 combines with J gene TRBJ1-1; 7 bases line up with TRBD1. This CDR3 has 17 residues. V was clipped by 2 bases and J by 1 base; unmatched bases: 10. Germline V lookup: CDR1 SGHDN, CDR2 FVKESK. CDR3 bases: TGTGCCAGCAGCCAATTCGGAACAGGGGCTTCGAACACTGAAGCTTTCTTT. It translates to CASSQFGTGASNTEAFF.

The V call is TRBV5-1, the J call TRBJ1-4; tentatively, D is TRBD1 (6 bases). The V gene's germline CDR1 is SGHRS and CDR2 YFSETQ. V lost 1 base, J lost 5 bases, and 12 bases lay in between. The CDR3 spans 15 residues. CDR3 DNA sequence: TGCGCCAGCAGCTTGAGAGGGACATACAATGAAAAACTGTTTTTT. Translation: CASSLRGTYNEKLFF.